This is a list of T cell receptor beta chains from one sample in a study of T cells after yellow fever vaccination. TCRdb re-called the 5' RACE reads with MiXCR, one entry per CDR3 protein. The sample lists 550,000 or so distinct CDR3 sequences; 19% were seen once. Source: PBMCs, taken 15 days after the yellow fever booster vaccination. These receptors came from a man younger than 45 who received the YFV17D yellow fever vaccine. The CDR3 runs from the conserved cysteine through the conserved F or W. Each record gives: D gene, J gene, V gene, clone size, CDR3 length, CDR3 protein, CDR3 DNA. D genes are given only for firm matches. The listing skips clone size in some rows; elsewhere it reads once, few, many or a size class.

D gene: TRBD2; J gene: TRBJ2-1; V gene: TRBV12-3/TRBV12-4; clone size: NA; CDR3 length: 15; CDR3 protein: CASSVLAGGDNEQFF; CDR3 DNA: TGTGCCAGCAGTGTCCTAGCGGGAGGGGACAATGAGCAGTTCTTC
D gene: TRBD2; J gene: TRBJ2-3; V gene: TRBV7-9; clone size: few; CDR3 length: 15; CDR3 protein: CASSSSSGRVDTQYF; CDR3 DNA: TGTGCCAGCAGCTCGTCTAGCGGGAGAGTAGATACGCAGTATTTT
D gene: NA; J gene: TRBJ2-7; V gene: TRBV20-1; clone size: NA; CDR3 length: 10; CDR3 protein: CSASVYEQYF; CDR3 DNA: TGCAGTGCTTCCGTCTACGAGCAGTACTTC
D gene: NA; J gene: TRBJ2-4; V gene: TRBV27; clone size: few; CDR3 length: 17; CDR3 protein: CASSRGVGTLAKNIQYF; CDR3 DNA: TGTGCCAGCAGCCGAGGGGTCGGGACTTTAGCCAAAAACATTCAGTACTTC
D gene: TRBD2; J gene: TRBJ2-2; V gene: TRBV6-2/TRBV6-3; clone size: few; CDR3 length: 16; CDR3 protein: CASSRQGLASGGELFF; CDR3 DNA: TGTGCCAGCAGTCGCCAGGGACTAGCATCGGGCGGGGAGCTGTTTTTT
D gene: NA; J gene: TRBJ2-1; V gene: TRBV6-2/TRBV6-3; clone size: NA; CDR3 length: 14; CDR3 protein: CASSSEASYNEQFF; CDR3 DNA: TGTGCCAGCAGTTCTGAGGCTTCTTACAATGAGCAGTTCTTC
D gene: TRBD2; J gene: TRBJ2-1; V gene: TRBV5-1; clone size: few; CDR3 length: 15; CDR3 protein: CASSRGDLAYNEQFF; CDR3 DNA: TGCGCCAGCAGCCGGGGGGATCTGGCCTACAATGAGCAGTTCTTC
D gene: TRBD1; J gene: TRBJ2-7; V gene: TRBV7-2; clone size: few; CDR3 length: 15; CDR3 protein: CASSLQGQGAREQYF; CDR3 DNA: TGTGCCAGCAGCTTACAGGGACAGGGGGCGCGTGAGCAGTACTTC
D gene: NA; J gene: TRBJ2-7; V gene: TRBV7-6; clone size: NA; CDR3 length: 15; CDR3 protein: CASSLGDSKVYEQYF; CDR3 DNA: TGTGCCAGCAGCTTAGGGGATAGTAAAGTCTACGAGCAGTACTTC
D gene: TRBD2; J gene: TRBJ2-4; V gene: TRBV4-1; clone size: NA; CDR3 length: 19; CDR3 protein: CASSQDQAGGKGAKNIQYF; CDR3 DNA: TGCGCCAGCAGCCAAGATCAAGCGGGAGGGAAGGGAGCCAAAAACATTCAGTACTTC
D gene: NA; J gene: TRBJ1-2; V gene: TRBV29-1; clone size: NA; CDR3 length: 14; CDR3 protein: CSVNNPTGLYGYTF; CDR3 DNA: TGCAGCGTGAACAACCCTACAGGGCTCTATGGCTACACCTTC
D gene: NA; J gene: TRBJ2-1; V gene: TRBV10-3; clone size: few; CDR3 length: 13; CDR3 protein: CAINPGLRNEQFF; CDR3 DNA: TGTGCCATCAATCCGGGCCTCCGGAATGAGCAGTTCTTC
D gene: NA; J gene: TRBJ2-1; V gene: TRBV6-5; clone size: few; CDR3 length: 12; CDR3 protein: CASSYSGGKSVF; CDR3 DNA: TGTGCCAGCAGTTACTCGGGAGGAAAATCGGTCTTC
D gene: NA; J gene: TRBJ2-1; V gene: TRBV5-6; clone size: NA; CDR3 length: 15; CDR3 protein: CASRLGGGAYNEQFF; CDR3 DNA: TGTGCCAGCAGGTTAGGAGGGGGTGCCTACAATGAGCAGTTCTTC
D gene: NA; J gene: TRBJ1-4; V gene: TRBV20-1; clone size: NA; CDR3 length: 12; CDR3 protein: CSANTLGEKLFF; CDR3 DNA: TGCAGTGCTAATACTCTGGGCGAAAAACTGTTTTTT
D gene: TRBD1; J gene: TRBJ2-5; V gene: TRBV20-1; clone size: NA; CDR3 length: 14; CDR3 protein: CSAVQGAPRETQYF; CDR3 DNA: TGCAGTGCCGTACAGGGGGCGCCCAGGGAGACCCAGTACTTC
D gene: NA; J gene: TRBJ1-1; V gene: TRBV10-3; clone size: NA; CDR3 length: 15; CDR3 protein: CAISDESGRATEAFF; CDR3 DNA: TGTGCCATCAGTGATGAATCGGGCAGGGCCACTGAAGCTTTCTTT
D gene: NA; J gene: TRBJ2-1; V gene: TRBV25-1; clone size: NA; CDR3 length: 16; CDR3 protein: CASSTGWGPSYNEQFF; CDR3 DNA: TGTGCCAGCAGCACGGGCTGGGGGCCCTCCTACAATGAGCAGTTCTTC
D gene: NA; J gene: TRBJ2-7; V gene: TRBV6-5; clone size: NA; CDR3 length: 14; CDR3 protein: CASSYSGEPAEQYF; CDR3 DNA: TGTGCCAGCAGTTACTCCGGCGAGCCGGCCGAGCAGTACTTC
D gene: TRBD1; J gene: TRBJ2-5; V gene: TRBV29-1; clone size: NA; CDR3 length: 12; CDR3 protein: CSGGQAQETQYF; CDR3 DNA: TGCAGCGGCGGACAGGCCCAAGAGACCCAGTACTTC
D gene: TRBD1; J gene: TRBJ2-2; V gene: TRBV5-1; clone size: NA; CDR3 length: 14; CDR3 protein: CASTVTGDTGELFF; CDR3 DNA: TGCGCCAGCACCGTGACAGGGGACACCGGGGAGCTGTTTTTT
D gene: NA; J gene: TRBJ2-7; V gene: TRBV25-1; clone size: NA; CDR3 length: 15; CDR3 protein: CASSESWTPMGEQYF; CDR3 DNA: TGTGCCAGCAGTGAATCGTGGACTCCCATGGGTGAGCAGTACTTC
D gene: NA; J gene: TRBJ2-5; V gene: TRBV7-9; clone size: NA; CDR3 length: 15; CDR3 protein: CASSRGRYNAETQYF; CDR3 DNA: TGTGCCAGCAGCCGTGGCAGGTACAATGCAGAGACCCAGTACTTC
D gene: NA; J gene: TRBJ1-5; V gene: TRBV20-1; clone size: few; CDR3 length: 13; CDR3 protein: CSARGGNDQPQHF; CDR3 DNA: TGCAGTGCTAGAGGAGGTAACGATCAGCCCCAGCATTTT
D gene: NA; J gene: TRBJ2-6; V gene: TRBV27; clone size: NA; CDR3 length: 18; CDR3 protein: CASSLSHGTLWGANVLTF; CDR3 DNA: TGTGCCAGCAGTTTAAGCCACGGGACCTTGTGGGGGGCCAACGTCCTGACTTTC
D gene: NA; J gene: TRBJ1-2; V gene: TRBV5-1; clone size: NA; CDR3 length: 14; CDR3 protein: CASSSTRDRVGYTF; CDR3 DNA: TGCGCCAGCAGCTCGACTCGGGATAGGGTTGGCTACACCTTC
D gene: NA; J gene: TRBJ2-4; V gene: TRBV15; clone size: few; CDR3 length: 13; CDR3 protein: CATSPGLLGIQYF; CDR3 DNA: TGTGCCACCAGCCCAGGTCTCCTCGGCATTCAGTACTTC
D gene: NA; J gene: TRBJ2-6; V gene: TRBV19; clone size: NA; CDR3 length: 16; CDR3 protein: CASFHGPSSGANVLTF; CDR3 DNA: TGTGCCAGTTTTCATGGACCCAGCTCTGGGGCCAACGTCCTGACTTTC
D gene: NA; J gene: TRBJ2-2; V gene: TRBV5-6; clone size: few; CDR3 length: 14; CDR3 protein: CASTAPFGSGELFF; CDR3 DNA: TGTGCCAGCACTGCCCCCTTTGGGTCCGGGGAGCTGTTTTTT
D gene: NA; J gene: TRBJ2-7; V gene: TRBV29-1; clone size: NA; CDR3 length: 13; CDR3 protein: CSVSRGISYEQYF; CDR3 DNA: TGCAGCGTTTCTAGGGGGATATCCTACGAGCAGTACTTC
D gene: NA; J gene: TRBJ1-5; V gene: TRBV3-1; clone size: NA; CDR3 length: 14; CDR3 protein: CASSQDMGNQPQHF; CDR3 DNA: TGTGCCAGCAGCCAAGACATGGGCAATCAGCCCCAGCATTTT
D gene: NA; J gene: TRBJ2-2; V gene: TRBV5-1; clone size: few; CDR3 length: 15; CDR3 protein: CASARDGSNTGELFF; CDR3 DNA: TGCGCCAGCGCCCGGGACGGATCGAACACCGGGGAGCTGTTTTTT
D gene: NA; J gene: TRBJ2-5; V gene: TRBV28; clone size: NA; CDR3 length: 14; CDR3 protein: CASSPSQRGETQYF; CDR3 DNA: TGTGCCAGCAGCCCCTCGCAGCGTGGAGAGACCCAGTACTTC
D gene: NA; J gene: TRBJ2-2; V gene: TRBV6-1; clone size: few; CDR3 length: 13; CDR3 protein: CASSRGVAGELFF; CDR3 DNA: TGTGCCAGCAGCAGGGGGGTAGCCGGGGAGCTGTTTTTT
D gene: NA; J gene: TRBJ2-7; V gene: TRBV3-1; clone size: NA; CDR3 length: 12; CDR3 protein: CASSGTVGEQYF; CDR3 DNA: TGTGCCAGCTCGGGCACCGTTGGGGAGCAGTACTTC
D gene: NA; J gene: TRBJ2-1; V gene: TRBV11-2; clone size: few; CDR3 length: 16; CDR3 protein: CASSSLAGKARNEQFF; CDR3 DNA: TGTGCCAGCAGCAGTTTGGCGGGAAAGGCTAGGAATGAGCAGTTCTTC
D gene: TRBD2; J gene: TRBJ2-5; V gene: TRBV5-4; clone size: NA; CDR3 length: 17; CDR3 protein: CASKPSGLAGGQETQYF; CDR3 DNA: TGTGCCAGCAAACCGTCGGGGCTAGCGGGAGGACAAGAGACCCAGTACTTC
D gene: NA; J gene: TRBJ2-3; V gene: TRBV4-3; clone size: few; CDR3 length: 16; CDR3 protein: CASSQQGLITTDTQYF; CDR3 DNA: TGCGCCAGCAGCCAACAGGGCCTTATTACCACAGATACGCAGTATTTT
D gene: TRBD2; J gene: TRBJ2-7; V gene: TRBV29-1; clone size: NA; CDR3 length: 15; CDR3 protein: CSVGGTSGRTYEQYF; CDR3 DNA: TGCAGCGTTGGTGGGACTAGCGGGAGGACCTACGAGCAGTACTTC